Listed below are T cell receptor beta chains from one sample, sequenced in a study of blood T cell repertoires in COVID-19. TCRdb's table, derived via immunoSEQ multiplex PCR, lists solely in-frame clones and lacks some. The table has over 100,000 clones, around 81% seen once; the top ten hold roughly 10%. The sample was peripheral blood. Receptors were obtained from a human donor in a cohort sampled during active COVID-19. Both conserved end residues are part of each CDR3. A D gene is named only where the DNA matches it firmly. The size entry is marked missing in some rows and otherwise reads once, few, many or a size class.

J	D	V	size	DNA	CDR3
TRBJ1-3	NA	TRBV4-3	NA	TGCGCCAGCAGCCAAGATACCCAGTCCGTCTCTGGAAACACCATATATTTT	CASSQDTQSVSGNTIYF
TRBJ1-5	NA	TRBV5-6	NA	TGTGCCAGCACCATGGGGCGGACGAGCAATCAGCCCCAGCATTTT	CASTMGRTSNQPQHF
TRBJ1-6	TRBD1	TRBV14	NA	TGTGCCAGCAGCCAAGTCGGACAGGGGCGCTCACCCCTCCACTTT	CASSQVGQGRSPLHF
TRBJ2-5	NA	TRBV4-3	NA	TGCGCCAGCAGCCGCCGCCGTGGGGGGGCCTTTGAGACCCAGTACTTC	CASSRRRGGAFETQYF
TRBJ2-3	TRBD2	TRBV7-2	NA	TGTGCCAGCAGCTTAGGCAGCGGGAGGGTCCCAGATACGCAGTATTTT	CASSLGSGRVPDTQYF
TRBJ1-2	TRBD1	TRBV12-5	NA	TGTGCTAGTGGTTTTTTTTACGGGACAGGGGTGGACTATGGCTACACCTTC	CASGFFYGTGVDYGYTF
TRBJ2-5	TRBD2	TRBV6-2/TRBV6-3	NA	TGTGCCAGCAGTCAAGGCGGACTAGCGGGAGGAGTGGGGGAGACCCAGTACTTC	CASSQGGLAGGVGETQYF
TRBJ1-3	NA	TRBV7-8	NA	TGTGCCAGCAGCCCGACAGGTGACTCTGGAAACACCATATATTTT	CASSPTGDSGNTIYF
TRBJ1-2	TRBD1	TRBV2	NA	TGTGCCAGCAGTGATCCAGGGGGCGATGGCTACACCTTC	CASSDPGGDGYTF
TRBJ2-7	TRBD1	TRBV28	few	TGTGCCAGCAACCTGGGACAGGGCTACGAGCAGTACTTC	CASNLGQGYEQYF
TRBJ1-3	NA	TRBV11-1	NA	TGTGCCAGCAGCCGAGTAGGAGGCGGAAACACCATATATTTT	CASSRVGGGNTIYF
TRBJ1-1	NA	TRBV7-9	NA	TGTGCCAGCAGCTTAGGTCAGACGGGCACTGAAGCTTTCTTT	CASSLGQTGTEAFF
TRBJ2-5	NA	TRBV6-5	NA	TGTGCCAGTCTCGTCGAGACCCAGTACTTC	CASLVETQYF
TRBJ2-1	TRBD1	TRBV7-2	few	TGTGCCAGCAGCGTCGGGACAGGGGTCGAGAATGAGCAGTTCTTC	CASSVGTGVENEQFF
TRBJ2-5	TRBD2	TRBV11-2	NA	TGTGCCAGCACCCCGGGACTAGCGGGGGGTCAAGAGACCCAGTACTTC	CASTPGLAGGQETQYF
TRBJ1-1	NA	TRBV12-3/TRBV12-4	NA	TGTGCCAGCAGTTCTCCTCGGAGGACTGAAGCTTTCTTT	CASSSPRRTEAFF
TRBJ2-7	TRBD2	TRBV6-2/TRBV6-3	NA	TGTGCCAGCAGTTTTTTATTGCGGGGAAGCGGGACCCGAGCGGTGTCCTACGAGCAGTACTTC	CASSFLLRGSGTRAVSYEQYF
TRBJ1-2	NA	TRBV14	few	TGTGCCAGCAGCCTCCAGAAAGACGGACTCTATGGCTACACCTTC	CASSLQKDGLYGYTF
TRBJ2-2	TRBD2	TRBV28	NA	TGTGCCAGCAGTCCCTACGGGAGGGCCGGGGAGCTGTTTTTT	CASSPYGRAGELFF
TRBJ1-3	NA	TRBV6-5	NA	TGTGCCAGCAGCCTAGTTTCAGGAAACACCATATATTTT	CASSLVSGNTIYF
TRBJ2-6	NA	TRBV19	NA	TGTGCCAGTAGTATAGGTGGCAGGGCTGGGGCCAACGTCCTGACTTTC	CASSIGGRAGANVLTF
TRBJ1-2	NA	TRBV30	NA	TGTGCCTGGAGTGTACATGAGGGAGCGGGCTATGGCTACACCTTC	CAWSVHEGAGYGYTF
TRBJ2-7	NA	TRBV11-2	NA	TGTGCCAGCAGCTTCGGGGGGCCACCCTACGAGCAGTACTTC	CASSFGGPPYEQYF
TRBJ2-7	TRBD1	TRBV12-3/TRBV12-4	NA	TGTGCCACCGGGACAGACACCTACGAGCAGTACTTC	CATGTDTYEQYF
TRBJ2-7	TRBD2	TRBV7-2	NA	TGTGCCAGCAGCTTAGGAGTGACTAGCGGGGGATCCGAGCAGTACTTC	CASSLGVTSGGSEQYF
TRBJ1-3	TRBD1	TRBV28	NA	TGTGCCAGCAGGACGACAGGGTCCCGAGGAAACACCATATATTTT	CASRTTGSRGNTIYF
TRBJ1-1	NA	TRBV11-3	NA	TGTGCCAGCAGCTCCCGCCTACGGCAGGGAACAACTGAAGCTTTCTTT	CASSSRLRQGTTEAFF
TRBJ2-4	TRBD2	TRBV14	NA	TGTGCCAGCAGCCAAGAATGGGGGCTAGCGGGAGGCCAAAACATTCAGTACTTC	CASSQEWGLAGGQNIQYF
TRBJ1-2	NA	TRBV28	NA	TGTGCCATCAGAGCACAGGCCTCCTATGGCTACACCTTC	CAIRAQASYGYTF
TRBJ2-7	NA	TRBV20-1	NA	TGCAGTGCTGGGGGGACCTACGAGCAGTACTTC	CSAGGTYEQYF
TRBJ2-7	NA	TRBV10-1	NA	TGCGCCAGGATGAGACGAGGGGTTGGGGGCGGGTACGAGCAGTACTTC	CARMRRGVGGGYEQYF
TRBJ1-1	TRBD1	TRBV5-6	NA	TGTGCCAGCAGCTACTACCAGGGGGCGAGTGTCGGAGCTTTCTTT	CASSYYQGASVGAFF
TRBJ2-1	TRBD1	TRBV6-5	NA	TGTGCCAGCAGGAACCGGGACAGGGGTGTAAATGAGCAGTTCTTC	CASRNRDRGVNEQFF
TRBJ2-7	TRBD1	TRBV6-5	few	TGTGCCAGCAGCAGAGGGGGCCTCGGCGAGCAGTACTTC	CASSRGGLGEQYF
TRBJ2-2	TRBD1	TRBV9	NA	TGTGCCAGCAGCGTAGGGACAGGGGGGAACACCGGGGAGCTGTTTTTT	CASSVGTGGNTGELFF
TRBJ1-2	TRBD1	TRBV28	NA	TGTGCCAGCAGTTCCGGACAGGGAGCTAACTATGGCTACACCTTC	CASSSGQGANYGYTF
TRBJ1-2	TRBD1	TRBV7-9	few	TGTGCCAGCAGGTCCCGACAGGGGATGAATGGCTACACCTTC	CASRSRQGMNGYTF
TRBJ2-3	NA	TRBV4-1	NA	TGCGCCAGCAGCCAAGAACTTCGGCCCAGCGCTACAGATACGCAGTATTTT	CASSQELRPSATDTQYF
TRBJ1-2	TRBD1	TRBV6-5	once	TGTGCCAGCAGAAAAGGACAGGGGAACTATGGCTACACCTTC	CASRKGQGNYGYTF
TRBJ1-1	TRBD1	TRBV6-5	NA	TGTGCCAGCAGTTACTCGACAGGGATGAACACTGAAGCTTTCTTT	CASSYSTGMNTEAFF
TRBJ1-1	NA	TRBV7-6	NA	TGTGCCAGCAGCTTAGGGGCAGGGCTGAACACTGAAGCTTTCTTT	CASSLGAGLNTEAFF
TRBJ1-6	TRBD1	TRBV6-5	NA	TGTGCCAGCAGCCGGGACAGTTCACCCCTCCACTTT	CASSRDSSPLHF
TRBJ2-5	NA	TRBV24-1	NA	TGTGCCACCAGTGACGCAGGAGGGTTCCAAGAGACCCAGTACTTC	CATSDAGGFQETQYF
TRBJ1-6	NA	TRBV5-5	once	TGTGCCAGCAGCCCCCAGGCGGGGGACTTAGGCTATAATTCACCCCTCCACTTT	CASSPQAGDLGYNSPLHF
TRBJ2-3	NA	TRBV28	NA	TGTGCCAGCAGTTTAACAGCCACAATTTCCGCAGATACGCAGTATTTT	CASSLTATISADTQYF
TRBJ1-2	TRBD1	TRBV19	NA	TGTGCCAGTATCACACCGGGACAGGGGGATGGGGCTTATGGCTACACCTTC	CASITPGQGDGAYGYTF
TRBJ1-2	TRBD1	TRBV14	NA	TGTGCCAGCAGCCAAGTTTTTATGGCAGGGGGTAACTATGGCTACACCTTC	CASSQVFMAGGNYGYTF
TRBJ1-1	NA	TRBV29-1	few	TGCAGCGTTTCCCTAGGGAACACTGAAGCTTTCTTT	CSVSLGNTEAFF
TRBJ2-2	NA	TRBV9	NA	TGTGCCAGCAGCGTAGTGAGCGACACCGGGGAGCTGTTTTTT	CASSVVSDTGELFF
TRBJ1-2	NA	TRBV9	NA	TGTGCCAGCAGCACTACCGTGACAGGCCTCTATGGCTACACCTTC	CASSTTVTGLYGYTF
TRBJ1-2	NA	TRBV5-1	NA	TGCGCCAGCAGCTTGTCCTCTGCTAACTATGGCTACACCTTC	CASSLSSANYGYTF
TRBJ2-5	NA	TRBV6-5	NA	TGTGCCAGCAGTCAGGGTCAAGAGACCCAGTACTTC	CASSQGQETQYF
TRBJ2-3	TRBD2	TRBV30	NA	TGTGCTTGTAGCGGGAGGGGGACAGATACGCAGTATTTT	CACSGRGTDTQYF
TRBJ2-2	NA	TRBV14	NA	TGTGCCAGCAGCCAAGATGCACTCGGGGAGCTGTTTTTT	CASSQDALGELFF
TRBJ2-7	TRBD2	TRBV3-1/TRBV3-2	NA	TGTGCCAGCAGCCAGTCGACTAGCGGGAGCTCCTACGAGCAGTACTTC	CASSQSTSGSSYEQYF